These 2 T cell receptor beta chains were all obtained from the same sample, sequenced in a study of beta chain features in type 1 diabetes. Findings of the study overall: Type 1 diabetes patients showed a moderate but significant shortening of TCRB CDR3s in all four CD4+ subsets.

No antigen has been assigned to these receptors. The sequenced template was cDNA made from the entire isolated RNA. Some clones are missing from TCRdb's copy, which holds only in-frame ones; the method was immunoSEQ multiplex PCR. Altogether 150,000 to 200,000 clones are present, about 63% being singletons, with the ten largest covering approximately 0.089%. Sequenced: naive CD4+ T cells from blood. The source of these receptors is a man aged 30 to 45 with type 1 diabetes.

V is TRBV6-6 and J is TRBJ2-3; a weak D match, TRBD1 (5 bases). Germline-derived CDR1 and CDR2 are MNHNY and SVGAGI (reference sequence). Trimming shortened V by 2 bases and J by 4 bases, and 7 bases separated the two germline ends. The CDR3 is 13 residues long. The CDR3 region is CASSYTGADTQYF. DNA of the CDR3: TGTGCCAGCAGTTACACAGGAGCAGATACGCAGTATTTT.

V is TRBV9 and J is TRBJ1-4; the match to TRBD1 covers 7 bases. V was clipped by 3 bases and J by 5 bases; unmatched bases: 7. This CDR3 has 15 residues. Germline V gene sequence: CDR1 SGDLS, CDR2 YYNGEE. The CDR3 here is CASSDWDSGNEKLFF. CDR3 in DNA: TGTGCCAGCAGCGACTGGGACAGCGGAAATGAAAAACTGTTTTTT.